These 22 T cell receptor beta chains were all obtained from the same sample, sequenced in a study of T-cell memory formation after mild COVID-19. TCRdb re-analysed the 5' RACE reads in MiXCR, keeping a single row per CDR3 protein. The sample records 340,000 or so distinct CDR3 sequences, roughly 13% being singletons. Input material: PBMCs or a T cell subset sorted from them (not recorded which). The receptors originated from a man aged 18 to 29 who had mild COVID-19 (a few samples of this study predate the infection). Cell type and time point are not known.

This chain uses TRBV4-2 with TRBJ2-2; perhaps TRBD1 as D (5 bases). Germline-derived CDR1 and CDR2 are LGHNA and YNFKEQ. This CDR3 spans 15 amino acids. Trimming pared 0 bases from V and 3 bases from J, leaving 8 bases between. CDR3 coding DNA: TGTGCCAGCAGCCAAGATCCCAGGGACACCGGGGAGCTGTTTTTT. Amino acids: CASSQDPRDTGELFF.

This clonotype has just a few counts. CDR3 sequence: CASSRGTGEYEQYF. The CDR3 nucleotides are TGTGCCAGCAGCAGAGGGACAGGGGAATACGAGCAGTACTTC. The gene calls are TRBV7-2 and TRBJ2-7; 10 nucleotides agree with TRBD1. Germline CDR1 SGHTA, CDR2 FQGNSA. V was pared by 5 bases and J by 4 bases, with 5 bases of the junction left unmatched. The CDR3 totals 14 residues.

This clonotype was observed a few times. This chain connects TRBV7-3 to TRBJ2-7, with D perhaps matching TRBD1 (5 bases). V lost 5 bases and J lost 4, with 30 bases in between. The CDR3 extends over 19 amino acids. Germline lookup yields CDR1 SGHTA and CDR2 FQGTGA. The CDR3 DNA is TGTGCCAGCAGCACCACTCCCTGCTTTGTAGGGGCCGGTCTATACGAGCAGTACGTC. Its protein is CASSTTPCFVGAGLYEQYV.

The chain combines TRBV11-2 with TRBJ2-5; tentative D call: TRBD1 (5 bases). This CDR3 contains 14 residues. CDR1 and CDR2 (germline): SGHAT, FQNNGV. Trimming took off 1 base at V and 3 bases at J, with 9 bases between the two ends. The CDR3: CASSLVQDEETQYF. The CDR3 coding sequence is TGTGCCAGCAGCTTAGTACAGGACGAAGAGACCCAGTACTTC.

The J gene is TRBJ1-6, the V gene TRBV4-1; D gene unclear. Germline CDR1 is MGHRA and CDR2 is YSYEKL. V was pared by 0 bases and J by 10 bases, with 16 bases between. The CDR3 covers 16 residues. CDR3 DNA: TGCGCCAGCAGCCAAGAATTCTTTATATTTTTGTCACCCCTCCACTTT. It translates to CASSQEFFIFLSPLHF.

The V and J genes are TRBV4-2 and TRBJ2-5; no firm D call. The V gene lost 0 bases and the J gene lost 3 bases, with 14 bases spanning the gap. This CDR3 has 16 amino acids. Germline V lookup: CDR1 LGHNA, CDR2 YNFKEQ. The CDR3 bases are TGTGCCAGCAGCCAAGAATTTTTAGGATCGGAAGAGACCCAGTACTTC. Its protein product is CASSQEFLGSEETQYF.

This clonotype turned up a few times. The chain employs TRBV7-9 and TRBJ1-6, with a weak D call TRBD1 (6 bases). The germline V and J ends were trimmed by 5 bases and 8 bases, with 10 bases remaining between them. This CDR3 contains 13 residues. Germline V gene data show CDR1 as SEHNR and CDR2 as FQNEAQ (reference sequence). The CDR3 coding sequence is TGTGCCAGCAGCCGGGGGGCAGATTCACCCCTCCACTTT. Protein: CASSRGADSPLHF.

This clonotype showed up many times. The chain recombines TRBV7-2 with TRBJ2-3; TRBD1 matches at 9 bases. The germline V gene encodes CDR1 SGHTA and CDR2 FQGNSA. This CDR3 contains 14 residues. J lost 6 bases, V lost 5 bases, and 6 bases had no gene match. CDR3: CASSRGTGWDTQYF. The CDR3 DNA follows: TGTGCCAGCAGCAGAGGGACAGGGTGGGATACGCAGTATTTT.

This clonotype appeared a single time. The chain uses TRBV6-1 and TRBJ2-7; D is possibly TRBD1 (5 bases). Germline CDR1 reads MNHNS; CDR2 reads SASEGT. Trimming took off 2 bases at V and 6 bases at J, with 11 bases between the two ends. The CDR3 length is 13 residues. The chain's CDR3 is CASSEKGLLEQYF. The CDR3 DNA sequence: TGTGCCAGCAGTGAAAAGGGGCTCCTCGAGCAGTACTTC.

This clonotype showed up just a few times. The genes are TRBV7-2 and TRBJ2-1, with 11 bases aligning to TRBD2. Trimming at V came to 5 bases and at J to 0 bases, leaving 6 bases not matched to a gene. The CDR3 has 17 residues. Germline lookup yields CDR1 SGHTA and CDR2 FQGNSA. The chain's CDR3 is CASSRPSGGPSYNEQFF. CDR3 sequence (DNA): TGTGCCAGCAGCCGGCCTAGCGGGGGGCCCTCCTACAATGAGCAGTTCTTC.

This clonotype was seen more than once but under ten times. The chain recombines TRBV5-6 with TRBJ2-5, with 7 bases identical to TRBD1. This CDR3 spans 13 amino acids. The junction had 5 bases not matched to a gene; V was cut back by 4 bases and J by 5 bases. Germline values: CDR1 SGHDT, CDR2 YYEEEE. Here the CDR3 reads CASSPGQAETQYF. The CDR3 coding sequence is TGTGCCAGCAGCCCTGGACAGGCTGAGACCCAGTACTTC.

This chain connects TRBV7-9 to TRBJ2-5; tentatively, D is TRBD1 or TRBD2 (6 bases each). CDR3 length: 14 amino acids. The ends were cut back, 3 bases at V and 4 bases at J, with 12 bases in the middle. Germline lookup yields CDR1 SEHNR and CDR2 FQNEAQ (reference sequence). CDR3: CASSFAGTPETQYF. CDR3 DNA sequence: TGTGCCAGCAGCTTCGCGGGGACACCAGAGACCCAGTACTTC.

The gene calls are TRBV12-3 or TRBV12-4 and TRBJ2-4, with unresolved D. This CDR3 spans 15 amino acids. V shed 3 bases and J shed 6 bases, with 15 bases lying between them. CDR3 in DNA: TGTGCCAGCAGTTTGGAACCGTGGCCGGGAAACATTCAGTACTTC. Translation gives CASSLEPWPGNIQYF.

In this sample, this clonotype turned up many times. The junction does not match germline at one end; this may be a read error. The rearrangement uses TRBV12-3 or TRBV12-4 and TRBJ2-3; D not certain. This CDR3 region has 11 residues. The CDR3 region is CASSLGDTQYF. The CDR3 DNA follows: TGTGCCAGCAGCTTAGGGGATACGCAGTATTTT.

The rearrangement joins TRBV7-9 to TRBJ2-7; 8 bases line up with TRBD1. V gave up 5 bases and J gave up 6 bases; unmatched junction bases: 6. Germline-derived CDR1 and CDR2 are SEHNR and FQNEAQ (reference sequence). This CDR3 has 13 residues. For the CDR3, the DNA is TGTGCCAGCAGCAGACAGGGGTCGGTCGAGCAGTACGTC. Encoded protein: CASSRQGSVEQYV.

The V and J genes are TRBV10-2 and TRBJ1-2, with D possibly being TRBD1 (5 bases). CDR1 and CDR2 from the germline V gene are WSHSY and SAAADI. V lost 7 bases and J lost 3, with 15 bases in between. The length of the CDR3 is 14 residues. This CDR3 is CASTPGGAHYGYTF. In DNA form, the CDR3 reads TGCGCCAGCACCCCCGGAGGGGCCCACTATGGCTACACCTTC.

This clonotype was found many times. The chain joins TRBV5-1 to TRBJ2-7, with TRBD1 identical over 10 bases. CDR1 is SGHRS and CDR2 is YFSETQ in the germline V gene. V lost 4 bases to trimming and J lost 4 bases; unmatched junction nucleotides: 11. The CDR3 contains 16 residues. In DNA form, the CDR3 reads TGCGCCAGCAGCCGAGAGCCGGGACAGGGGCTGTACGAGCAGTACTTC. As protein: CASSREPGQGLYEQYF.

The chain has TRBV18 and TRBJ2-3, with D possibly being TRBD2 (6 bases). CDR1 and CDR2 (germline): KGHSH, LQKENI. V shed 3 bases and J shed 1 base, with 14 bases lying between them. This CDR3 has 16 amino acids. CDR3 bases: TGTGCCAGCTCACCGGTAGCGGTGCGTCGCACAGATACGCAGTATTTT. Its protein product is CASSPVAVRRTDTQYF.

There are a few counts of this clonotype. This chain uses TRBV12-3 or TRBV12-4 with TRBJ1-6, with D possibly being TRBD1 (6 bases). The CDR3 consists of 13 residues. V lost 7 bases, J lost 10 bases, and 14 bases lay in between. The CDR3 here is CASILTGRSPLHF. The CDR3 DNA is TGTGCCAGCATTCTTACAGGGCGATCACCCCTCCACTTT.

Many counts were recorded for this clonotype. J is TRBJ1-1 and V is TRBV12-3 or TRBV12-4; a weak D match, TRBD1 (6 bases). The CDR3 contains 14 residues. The ends were cut back, 5 bases at V and 5 bases at J, with 15 bases in the middle. The CDR3 region is CASSAPDSWTEAFF. The DNA of the CDR3 is TGTGCCAGCAGTGCCCCGGACAGTTGGACTGAAGCTTTCTTT.

This clonotype was detected a few times. The chain is built from TRBV7-9 and TRBJ2-5, with TRBD2 matching 8 bases. Germline values: CDR1 SEHNR, CDR2 FQNEAQ (reference sequence). The CDR3 sequence is 15 residues long. Losses at the gene ends were 5 bases for V and 1 base for J; bases not matched to a gene: 6. This CDR3 is CASSLNGGAQETQYF. In DNA, the CDR3 is TGTGCCAGCAGCCTGAACGGGGGGGCCCAAGAGACCCAGTACTTC. Using reference TRBV7-9 and TRBJ2-5 for the parts outside the CDR3, the full variable domain is DTGVSQNPRHKITKRGQNVTFRCDPISEHNRLYWYRQTLGQGPEFLTYFQNEAQLEKSRLLSDRFSAERPKGSFSTLEIQRTEQGDSAMYLCASSLNGGAQETQYFGPGTRLLVL.

V is TRBV20-1 and J is TRBJ2-2, with 8 bases matching TRBD2. Germline V CDR1 and CDR2: DFQATT, SNEGSKA (reference sequence). The CDR3 is 15 amino acids. With 2 bases clipped from V and 6 bases from J, the junction kept 8 bases outside the gene matches. DNA of the CDR3: TGCAGTGCTAGATCCGGGACTAGTAAGCCCGGGGAGCTGTTTTTT. Its translation: CSARSGTSKPGELFF.